This T cell receptor beta chain was retrieved from a study of a mutant IDH1 vaccine in newly diagnosed glioma. Stated time point: week 5, during vaccination. A single vaccine dose contained 300 ug of mutant IDH1 20-mer peptide, and topical imiquimod was used with it. As for this clone: Its cognate antigen is unknown.

Trimming at V came to 6 bases and at J to 11 bases, leaving 4 bases not matched to a gene. CDR1 MNHNY and CDR2 SVGAGI come from the germline V gene (reference sequence). CDR3 size: 11 residues. Method: immunoSEQ multiplex PCR; TCRdb's copy keeps in-frame clones and lacks some. Of tens of thousands of clones listed, 75% to 90% are singletons. The chain uses TRBV6-6 and TRBJ1-1; 9 nucleotides match TRBD1. This sequence originates from a man aged 40-50 years with glioma. The starting material was PBMCs, obtained from a glioma patient whose treatment included an IDH1 peptide vaccine. As DNA, the CDR3 is TGTGCCAGCAGCCGGACAGGGGACGCTTTCTTT. Amino acids: CASSRTGDAFF.